The T cell receptor (beta chain) described here comes from a study of CD8 T cells in Susac syndrome. Reverse transcription of roughly 0.5 to 1 ug RNA was performed with random hexamers. The immunoSEQ assay covered 54 Vbeta and 13 Jbeta segments for CDR3. In TCRdb, the immunoSEQ multiplex PCR reads were re-called with MiXCR into one record per CDR3 protein. The table records about 100,000 distinct CDR3 sequences, 90% to 95% of them present only once. Notes on this clonotype: Its cognate antigen is unknown.

Controls matched for sex and age were healthy donors. Negative magnetic isolation gave CD8+ and CD4+ cells; FACS enriched CD8+ TEMRA. Study-level points and caveats: The study recognized that its TCR sequencing and HLA analysis covered a relatively small number of individuals.

The specimen was CD8+ T cells from PBMCs. This TCR derives from a human donor in good health.

The CDR3 loop is CASSFFGGGPGELFF. The CDR3 DNA follows: TGTGCCAGCAGCTTTTTTGGGGGGGGGCCCGGGGAGCTGTTTTTT. The chain recombines TRBV5-4 with TRBJ2-2; D possibly corresponds to TRBD2 (7 bases). Looked up from germline, CDR1 is SGHNT and CDR2 is YYREEE (reference sequence). V was trimmed by 2 bases and J by 6 bases, leaving 14 bases between them. The CDR3 spans 15 residues.